These T cell receptor beta chains were read from a single sample in a study of neurological immune-mediated disorders. TCRdb independently ran MiXCR on the 5' RACE reads; one entry per CDR3 protein. Of about 80,000 distinct CDR3 sequences listed, more than 5% were seen once; the top ten hold 6.5% to 9.5%. The material sequenced was PBMCs. These receptors were taken from a woman aged 55-69 years with multiple sclerosis. The CDR3 runs from the conserved cysteine through the conserved F or W. The D gene is left open where the match is weak. Only part of the rows carry a size: once, few, many, or a class if the clone is expanded.

V gene,clone size,J gene,D gene,CDR3 DNA,CDR3 protein
TRBV5-5,many,TRBJ2-3,-,TGTGCCAGCAGCGCCCTAGGGACAGATACGCAGTATTTT,CASSALGTDTQYF
TRBV20-1,few,TRBJ2-7,TRBD2,TGCAGTGCTAGAGATCAAACTAGCGGGGGTCTCTACGAGCAGTACTTC,CSARDQTSGGLYEQYF
TRBV5-1,many,TRBJ2-3,-,TGCGCCAGCAGATTGGACATCGATACGCAGTATTTT,CASRLDIDTQYF
TRBV20-1,many,TRBJ2-7,-,TGCAGTGCCACCCGGGGGCCCTCCTCCTACGAGCAGTACTTC,CSATRGPSSYEQYF
TRBV5-1,many,TRBJ2-1,TRBD2,TGCGCCAGCAGCTTTCTAGCGGGGGGGCGCAATGAGCAGTTCTTC,CASSFLAGGRNEQFF
TRBV12-3/TRBV12-4,many,TRBJ2-5,-,TGTGCCAGCAGACATAGGGAGTACCAAGAGACCCAGTACTTC,CASRHREYQETQYF
TRBV24-1,many,TRBJ2-1,-,TGTGCCACCAGTGATCTGAGATTCGGTGGGTCGAATGAGCAGTTCTTC,CATSDLRFGGSNEQFF
TRBV20-1,many,TRBJ1-1,-,TGCAGTGCTAGAGGGTCCGTGAACACTGAAGCTTTCTTT,CSARGSVNTEAFF
TRBV12-3/TRBV12-4,many,TRBJ2-7,-,TGTGCCAGCAGTTTAGGGCAGGGGCGAGTCGAGCAGTACTTC,CASSLGQGRVEQYF
TRBV3-1,many,TRBJ2-5,TRBD1,TGTGCCAGCAGCCGCACCCGACAGGGACAAGAGACCCAGTACTTC,CASSRTRQGQETQYF
TRBV6-6,few,TRBJ1-6,-,TGTGCCAGTGTGTCTCTAGGGAATTCACCCCTCCACTTT,CASVSLGNSPLHF
TRBV7-9,many,TRBJ2-2,TRBD1,TGTGCCAGCAGCATCGGGACAGCTAACCCCGGGGAGCTGTTTTTT,CASSIGTANPGELFF
TRBV7-8,many,TRBJ1-6,-,TGTGCCAGCAGCTTCGCCGGGAGCCCGAATTCACCCCTCCACTTT,CASSFAGSPNSPLHF
TRBV12-3/TRBV12-4,many,TRBJ1-1,-,TGTGCCAGCAGTTTATTAGGACAGTTGAACACTGAAGCTTTCTTT,CASSLLGQLNTEAFF
TRBV21-1,many,TRBJ2-5,-,TGTGCCAGCAGCAAACCTCAGGACAGAAATCTTACCCAAGAGACCCAGTACTTC,CASSKPQDRNLTQETQYF
TRBV5-4,many,TRBJ1-2,-,TGTGCCAGCAGCTTGAGGAATAACTATGGCTACACCTTC,CASSLRNNYGYTF
TRBV6-6,many,TRBJ1-3,-,TGTGCCAGCACTATCCTAGGGCGTTCTGGAAACACCATATATTTT,CASTILGRSGNTIYF
TRBV5-1,many,TRBJ2-3,TRBD1,TGCGCCAGCAGCTGGACAGGATCCACAGATACGCAGTATTTT,CASSWTGSTDTQYF
TRBV5-1,many,TRBJ2-1,TRBD2,TGCGCCAGCAGCTTGGGGAGCGGGGGCCCGAGCTCCTACAATGAGCAGTTCTTC,CASSLGSGGPSSYNEQFF
TRBV7-8,many,TRBJ1-2,-,TGTGCCAGCAGCTCAGGGACCTACTATGGCTACACCTTC,CASSSGTYYGYTF
TRBV6-1,many,TRBJ2-4,-,TGTGCCAGCAGCTCGGGACAAGCCAAAAACATTCAGTACTTC,CASSSGQAKNIQYF
TRBV7-6,many,TRBJ2-7,-,TGTGCCAGCAGCTTAGAAGAAGGGTGGCTCTACGAGCAGTACTTC,CASSLEEGWLYEQYF
TRBV7-9,many,TRBJ2-1,-,TGTGCCAGCAGACGGGGGTCAGGGAATGAGCAGTTCTTC,CASRRGSGNEQFF
TRBV10-3,many,TRBJ1-1,-,TGTGCCATCAGTGAGTCAGGGGTGAACACTGAAGCTTTCTTT,CAISESGVNTEAFF
TRBV20-1,many,TRBJ2-7,TRBD2,TGCAGTGCGGAGCGGGGGTGGTCCTACGAGCAGTACTTC,CSAERGWSYEQYF
TRBV12-3/TRBV12-4,many,TRBJ2-7,TRBD1,TGTGCCAGCAGAATGAAGGGGGCGCCCCGTTACGAGCAGTACTTC,CASRMKGAPRYEQYF
TRBV3-1,few,TRBJ2-1,TRBD2,TGTGCCAGCAGCCAGGCTTCTCCGGGACTAGCGGGGGTGACGTACAATGAGCAGTTCTTC,CASSQASPGLAGVTYNEQFF
TRBV12-3/TRBV12-4,many,TRBJ2-2,-,TGTGCCAGCAGTTTCTATCATACAGGGTCGGCCGGGGAGCTGTTTTTT,CASSFYHTGSAGELFF
TRBV5-1,many,TRBJ2-7,TRBD1,TGCGCCAGCAGTTATCACCGGGACAGCTCCTACGAGCAGTACTTC,CASSYHRDSSYEQYF
TRBV7-8,many,TRBJ1-2,-,TGTGCCAGCAGCTTAGACACAGGGCTCCCACCCTATGGCTACACCTTC,CASSLDTGLPPYGYTF
TRBV6-6,many,TRBJ1-2,TRBD1,TGTGCCAGCAGTTACTCTGGACAGGGCTCCAACTATGGCTACACCTTC,CASSYSGQGSNYGYTF
TRBV4-1,many,TRBJ1-2,TRBD1,TGCGCCAGCAGCCAAGGGGACAGGAGGTCTGGCTACACCTTC,CASSQGDRRSGYTF
TRBV27,many,TRBJ2-1,TRBD2,TGTGCCAGCAGTGCGGGGGGTCTCAGCTACAATGAGCAGTTCTTC,CASSAGGLSYNEQFF
TRBV20-1,many,TRBJ1-6,-,TGCAGTGCTAGGACGGGCGGCTATAATTCACCCCTCCACTTT,CSARTGGYNSPLHF
TRBV2,many,TRBJ2-5,-,TGTGCCAGCAGGCTCCAAGAGACCCAGTACTTC,CASRLQETQYF
TRBV6-5,many,TRBJ2-7,-,TGTGCCAGCAGCAAGGAGCAGTCCTACGAGCAGTACTTC,CASSKEQSYEQYF
TRBV11-2,many,TRBJ2-5,-,TGTGCCAGCAGCCCAGAGGAGCCCCAAGAGACCCAGTACTTC,CASSPEEPQETQYF
TRBV6-5,many,TRBJ1-6,-,TGTGCCAGCAGTTACTCGAGGGGGTCACCCCTCCACTTT,CASSYSRGSPLHF
TRBV5-1,many,TRBJ1-1,TRBD1,TGCGCCAGCAGCCCGCGGATTCTGCGACAGGGGTCCTCCTTCATGAACACTGAAGCTTTCTTT,CASSPRILRQGSSFMNTEAFF
TRBV5-4,-,TRBJ2-2,-,TGTGCCAGCAGCTTGTCCGGGGACCCCGGGGAGCTGTTTTTT,CASSLSGDPGELFF
TRBV6-6,few,TRBJ2-1,TRBD2,TGTGCCAGCAGTAGGGGGGAGCGGGGGGGCCGCAATGAGCAGTTCTTC,CASSRGERGGRNEQFF
TRBV28,many,TRBJ2-2,-,TGTGCCAGTCATTCGAGGGTTCTGGGGGAGCTGTTTTTT,CASHSRVLGELFF